Presented here are 21 T cell receptor beta chains from one specimen sequenced in a study of cytomegalovirus exposure and HLA in healthy donors. Use of 60 Vbeta and 13 Jbeta primers characterized the PCR. Clones were sequenced by immunoSEQ multiplex PCR, and TCRdb holds only the in-frame ones, with some missing. This table has 100,000 to 150,000 clones, under 12% appearing once. Sequencing was performed on PBMCs. The receptors were sampled from a woman between 18 and 29 years old in good health and CMV-seropositive.

The chain joins TRBV27 to TRBJ1-2; tentative D call: TRBD1 (6 bases). The V gene lost 4 bases and the J gene lost 2 bases, with 14 bases spanning the gap. This CDR3 has 15 residues. Per the germline V gene, CDR1 is MNHEY and CDR2 is SMNVEV (reference sequence). CDR3 DNA: TGTGCCAGCAGTTCCCTTCAGGGGCCGAACTATGGCTACACCTTC. Translating it yields CASSSLQGPNYGYTF.

This chain links TRBV7-9 with TRBJ2-1; TRBD1 matches 9 bases. Germline-derived CDR1 and CDR2 are SEHNR and FQNEAQ (reference sequence). This CDR3 is built from 16 residues. Germline trimming cut 7 bases from V and 1 base from J; bases unmatched to any gene: 8. The CDR3 sequence: CASISTGGESYNEQFF. CDR3 nucleotides: TGTGCCAGCATCTCAACAGGGGGCGAGTCCTACAATGAGCAGTTCTTC.

This clone was counted a few times. The CDR3 DNA reads TGTGCCAGCAGTTTACCCGGGGTAGCGGGAGTAGGTGAGCAGTTCTTC. Protein: CASSLPGVAGVGEQFF. The chain couples TRBV27 to TRBJ2-1; 9 bases are shared with TRBD2. The CDR3 length is 16 residues. Germline V gene lookup returns CDR1 MNHEY and CDR2 SMNVEV (reference sequence). V shed 2 bases, J shed 9 bases, and the junction held 11 bases outside the gene matches.

The gene calls are TRBV30 and TRBJ1-2; D is ambiguous. V lost 0 bases, J lost 3 bases, and 8 bases lay in between. Germline V CDR1 and CDR2: GTSNPN, SVGIG (reference sequence). CDR3 length: 13 amino acids. DNA for the CDR3: TGTGCCTGGAGTGTACAGCAGGACTATGGCTACACCTTC. Translating it yields CAWSVQQDYGYTF.

There are a few counts of this clone. The J gene is TRBJ1-5, the V gene TRBV18; D perhaps matches TRBD1 (5 bases). V was clipped by 5 bases and J by 5 bases, with 7 bases between them. Per germline, CDR1 KGHSH and CDR2 LQKENI. CDR3 length: 12 amino acids. CDR3 sequence (DNA): TGTGCCAGCTCAAGGGGCGATCAGCCCCAGCATTTT. Translation: CASSRGDQPQHF.

The V and J genes are TRBV7-9 and TRBJ2-2; 10 bases are a match to TRBD1. The CDR3 is made up of 17 amino acids. J gave up 4 bases and V 8 bases, and 13 bases lay outside the gene matches. CDR1 is SEHNR, CDR2 FQNEAQ, per germline (reference sequence). The CDR3 DNA sequence: TGTGCCAGCGCCGCGGGACAGGGGAGAAGTTTCACCGGGGAGCTGTTTTTT. It translates to CASAAGQGRSFTGELFF. Using reference TRBV7-9 and TRBJ2-2 for the parts outside the CDR3, the full variable domain is DTGVSQNPRHKITKRGQNVTFRCDPISEHNRLYWYRQTLGQGPEFLTYFQNEAQLEKSRLLSDRFSAERPKGSFSTLEIQRTEQGDSAMYLCASAAGQGRSFTGELFFGEGSRLTVL.

This clone turned up a few times. The chain carries TRBV28 and TRBJ2-7, with 12 positions matching TRBD2. CDR1 MDHEN and CDR2 SYDVKM come from the germline V gene. Trimming cost V 2 bases and J 1 base; bases outside gene matches: 6. The CDR3 sequence is 17 residues long. CDR3 in DNA: TGTGCCAGCAGTTTACCCCTAGCGGGAGGGGGATCCTACGAGCAGTACTTC. It yields the protein CASSLPLAGGGSYEQYF.

This clone was detected only a few times. The chain is built from TRBV7-3 and TRBJ2-7; 7 bases fit TRBD1. The CDR3 has 15 amino acids. Germline V gene data show CDR1 as SGHTA and CDR2 as FQGTGA. Trimming at V came to 1 base and at J to 4 bases, leaving 7 bases not matched to a gene. The CDR3 DNA sequence: TGTGCCAGCAGCTTAAGTGGGGGACAGATTTACGAGCAGTACTTC. Translating it yields CASSLSGGQIYEQYF. The full variable domain, completed using reference TRBV7-3 and TRBJ2-7, is GAGVSQTPSNKVTEKGKYVELRCDPISGHTALYWYRQSLGQGPEFLIYFQGTGAADDSGLPNDRFFAVRPEGSVSTLKIQRTERGDSAVYLCASSLSGGQIYEQYFGPGTRLTVT.

The chain recombines TRBV7-9 with TRBJ1-2; TRBD1 matches 10 bases. CDR3 length equals 15 residues. Trimming removed 1 base from V and 8 bases from J; junction bases left unmatched: 7. The germline V gene encodes CDR1 SEHNR and CDR2 FQNEAQ (reference sequence). For the CDR3, the DNA is TGTGCCAGCAGCTTAGAAGGGACAGGGGTCTCGGGCTACACCTTC. This translates into CASSLEGTGVSGYTF.

This clone was seen more than once but under ten times. The chain uses TRBV7-9 and TRBJ2-7, with D unclear. Germline lookup yields CDR1 SEHNR and CDR2 FQNEAQ (reference sequence). Trimming left V 0 bases short and J 0 bases short, with 3 bases between. This CDR3 is built from 13 residues. CDR3 DNA sequence: TGTGCCAGCAGCTTAGCCAGCTCCTACGAGCAGTACTTC. Amino acid sequence: CASSLASSYEQYF.

The table lists this clone with a count of one. The chain combines TRBV20-1 with TRBJ1-2, with a possible D match to TRBD1 (5 bases). The ends were cut back, 7 bases at V and 7 bases at J, with 13 bases in the middle. Germline assignment: CDR1 DFQATT and CDR2 SNEGSKA (reference sequence). The CDR3 sequence is 11 residues long. CDR3 region: CSVQGNGGYTF. The CDR3 DNA sequence: TGCAGTGTTCAGGGAAATGGTGGCTACACCTTC.

The chain links TRBV30 to TRBJ2-7; D possibly corresponds to TRBD1 (5 bases). The CDR3 extends over 13 amino acids. Germline V gene sequence: CDR1 GTSNPN, CDR2 SVGIG (reference sequence). V shed 5 bases and J shed 2 bases, with 13 bases lying between them. The CDR3 loop reads CAWERTLTYEQYF. CDR3 coding DNA: TGTGCCTGGGAGAGGACACTCACCTACGAGCAGTACTTC. Complete variable domain (other parts from reference TRBV30 and TRBJ2-7): SQTIHQWPATLVQPVGSPLSLECTVEGTSNPNLYWYRQAAGRGLQLLFYSVGIGQISSEVPQNLSASRPQDRQFILSSKKLLLSDSGFYLCAWERTLTYEQYFGPGTRLTVT.

The CDR3 reads CASGGPREQYF. CDR3 DNA sequence: TGTGCCAGCGGAGGACCCCGCGAGCAGTACTTC. The V gene is TRBV11-3, the J gene TRBJ2-7, with D possibly matching TRBD2 (5 bases). Germline CDR1 SGHNT, CDR2 YENEEA. V lost 8 bases, J lost 6 bases, and 11 bases lay in between. CDR3 length: 11 amino acids.

This clone was counted only a few times. The same CDR3 arises from other DNA sequences in this sample as well. The chain combines TRBV5-1 with TRBJ1-1; possible D gene TRBD1, 5 bases. CDR3 length: 15 amino acids. V lost 4 bases and J lost 3, with 16 bases in between. Germline CDR1 reads SGHRS; CDR2 reads YFSETQ. CDR3 region: CASSIQAGGYTEAFF. The CDR3, as DNA: TGCGCCAGCAGCATCCAGGCGGGGGGTTACACTGAAGCTTTCTTT.

This clone was detected a few times. The gene calls are TRBV11-2 and TRBJ2-6; D is ambiguous. Trimming removed 0 bases at V and 4 bases at J, with 7 bases between. CDR1 is SGHAT and CDR2 is FQNNGV in the germline V gene. The CDR3 is 15 residues long. Here the CDR3 reads CASSLEFSGANVLTF. Written as DNA, the CDR3 is TGTGCCAGCAGCTTAGAGTTCTCCGGGGCCAACGTCCTGACTTTC.

This clone occurred a few times. V is TRBV30 and J is TRBJ1-5; D uncertain. This CDR3 spans 13 amino acids. The germline V and J ends were trimmed by 1 base and 0 bases, with 4 bases remaining between them. The germline V gene has CDR1 GTSNPN and CDR2 SVGIG (reference sequence). CDR3 in DNA: TGTGCCTGGAGTGCGAGTAGCAATCAGCCCCAGCATTTT. Its protein is CAWSASSNQPQHF.

This chain uses TRBV19 with TRBJ1-1; D is uncertain. CDR1 is LNHDA, CDR2 SQIVND, per germline (reference sequence). This CDR3 spans 11 amino acids. V lost 3 bases and J lost 6, with 5 bases in between. CDR3 loop: CASSIPSEAFF. For the CDR3, the DNA is TGTGCCAGTAGTATTCCTTCTGAAGCTTTCTTT.

The rearrangement uses TRBV5-1 and TRBJ2-3, with TRBD1 as a possible D gene (6 bases). Trimming took 0 bases from V and 0 from J, leaving 11 bases between them. The CDR3 sequence is 16 residues long. Germline lookup yields CDR1 SGHRS and CDR2 YFSETQ. CDR3 in amino acids: CASSLGTVSSTDTQYF. The CDR3 DNA reads as TGCGCCAGCAGCTTGGGGACAGTATCTAGCACAGATACGCAGTATTTT.

This clone was seen more than once but under ten times. J is TRBJ2-3 and V is TRBV6-4; D is perhaps TRBD2 (6 bases). CDR3 length equals 14 residues. V shed 3 bases and J shed 0 bases, with 7 bases lying between them. The germline CDR1 and CDR2 sequences are MRHNA and SNTAGT. The CDR3 reads CASSEGTSTDTQYF. CDR3 coding DNA: TGTGCCAGCAGTGAAGGGACTAGCACAGATACGCAGTATTTT.

This clone showed up just a few times. The chain joins TRBV6-1 to TRBJ1-1; D is perhaps TRBD1 (5 bases). Trimming removed 1 base at V and 2 bases at J, with 11 bases between. CDR1 is MNHNS and CDR2 is SASEGT in the germline V gene. This CDR3 is built from 15 residues. CDR3 in amino acids: CASSEVWQGNTEAFF. The CDR3, as DNA: TGTGCCAGCAGTGAAGTTTGGCAGGGAAACACTGAAGCTTTCTTT.

This clone was seen more than once but under ten times. J is TRBJ1-1 and V is TRBV7-9; a possible D gene is TRBD1 (5 bases). The CDR3 totals 12 residues. V was trimmed by 8 bases and J by 4 bases, leaving 11 bases between them. The germline gives CDR1 SEHNR, CDR2 FQNEAQ (reference sequence). The CDR3 DNA is TGTGCCAGCCGTGCGGGGGGCACTGAAGCTTTCTTT. Its translation is CASRAGGTEAFF.